This T cell receptor beta chain appears in the sequencing data of a study of T cell changes during pregnancy in multiple sclerosis. Assay: immunoSEQ multiplex PCR; the TCRdb copy retains only in-frame clones and omits some. There are tens of thousands of clones in the sample; roughly 93% occur only once, and roughly 7% lies in the top ten. The sequence was collected from a female donor with multiple sclerosis, enrolled in a pregnancy study. The starting material was CD8+ T cells from peripheral blood mononuclear cells, obtained in the third trimester of pregnancy.

The CDR3, as DNA: TGCGCCAGCAGCCAAGACGACACCTCCTACGAGCAGTACTTC. Its protein product is CASSQDDTSYEQYF. The chain uses TRBV4-1 and TRBJ2-7; no definite D call. Deletions cut 0 bases from V and 0 bases from J, with 6 bases between. The CDR3 has 14 amino acids. Per the germline V gene, CDR1 is MGHRA and CDR2 is YSYEKL.